This TCR beta chain emerged from a study of post-analysis software for immune sequencing data. For the study at large: Recorded disease courses covered relapsing-remitting, secondary progressive and progressive-relapsing multiple sclerosis. Some patients had no subtype annotation.

This clonotype came up a few times. Antigen: not known. Broader study findings: TRBV5-6, TRBV5-1 and TRBV20-1 were among about 5 TRBV segments more frequent in patients than controls. The study found significantly lower normalized Chao1 diversity in multiple sclerosis patients than in controls. Those samples that were prepared in the same batch co-clustered strongly by F measure.

Researchers reported that TCR beta cDNA libraries carried unique molecular identifiers. Once about 0.95 to 10 million T cells were used, roughly 490,000 cDNA molecules resulted. TCRdb reanalysed the PCR reads using MiXCR and keeps one entry per CDR3 protein. The table has more than 500,000 distinct CDR3 sequences, 34% seen once. This CDR3 comprises 14 residues. The ends were cut back, 5 bases at V and 7 bases at J, with 21 bases in the middle. CDR1 and CDR2 (germline): DFQATT, SNEGSKA (reference sequence). The genes are TRBV20-1 and TRBJ2-7; possibly TRBD1 for D (5 bases). This TCR was recovered from a girl younger than 18 with multiple sclerosis. Material for sequencing was blood. CDR3 protein: CSAFDHHRTNEQYF. DNA of the CDR3: TGCAGTGCTTTCGACCACCACAGGACCAATGAGCAGTACTTC.